This T cell receptor beta chain came from a study of chemoradiotherapy in HPV16-positive cancers (dated by TCRdb to 2022 to 2024). About the investigation overall: Candidate HPV-specific T-cell clones and common TCR motifs were defined through functional T-cell assays on cells from a couple of HPV16-positive patients. Whether T-cell immunity against the HPV oncoproteins E6 and E7 changes during chemoradiotherapy and whether survival is affected by this immunity were examined in the study. The candidate HPV-specific TCRs and motifs were subsequently tracked in TCR repertoires obtained from about 79 patients with HPV-related cancers. Overall study results and their limits: Expansion of candidate HPV-specific clones and E7-related TCR motifs was observed in the tumor microenvironment during treatment, whereas no such expansion was observed for non-HPV-specific T cells. The survival association was reported for HPV16-positive patients, and the functional definition of HPV-specific T cells was derived from only two HPV16-positive patients. Among HPV16-positive patients, expansion of HPV-responsive T cells during chemoradiotherapy was associated with better recurrence-free survival.

Here V drops 2 bases and J drops 5 bases, and the junction holds 1 base not matched to any gene. CDR1 and CDR2 were assigned from the germline V gene as ENHRY and SYGVKD. From cysteine to phenylalanine, the CDR3 is 14 amino acids long. This entry keeps only the CDR3 DNA: 42 bases, framed from base 1. The library was generated by the immunoSEQ multiplex PCR assay. TCRdb's version of the immuneACCESS table is confined to in-frame rearrangements and falls short of the full clone set. An unresolved V gene accounts for under half of the shortfall where checked; the remainder is of unknown origin. The sample has some 11,000 clones on record, 63% of them singletons. The ten largest make up around 19% of the sample. Because repertoires were sampled repeatedly during chemoradiotherapy, clonal expansion in the tumor microenvironment could be followed. Comments on this clone: Its antigen target is currently unknown. Base qualities are not at hand, and no much larger clone is one base apart.

The specimen was taken from a patient who underwent chemoradiotherapy. The rearrangement joined TRBV10-3 to TRBJ2-1; TRBD2 agrees with 9 junctional bases. This receptor was taken from a human donor with HPV-associated anogenital cancer. The bases are TGTGCCATCAGTGAGCTAGCGGGAAACAATGAGCAGTTCTTC. This codes for CAISELAGNNEQFF.